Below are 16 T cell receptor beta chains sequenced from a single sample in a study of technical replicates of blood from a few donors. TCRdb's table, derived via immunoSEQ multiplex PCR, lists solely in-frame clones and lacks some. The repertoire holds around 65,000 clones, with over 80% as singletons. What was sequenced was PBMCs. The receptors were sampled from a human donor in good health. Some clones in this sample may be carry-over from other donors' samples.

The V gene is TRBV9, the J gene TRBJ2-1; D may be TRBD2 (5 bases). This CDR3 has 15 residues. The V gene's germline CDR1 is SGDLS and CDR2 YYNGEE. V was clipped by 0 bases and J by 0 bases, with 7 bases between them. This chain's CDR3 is CASSVGLASYNEQFF. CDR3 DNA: TGTGCCAGCAGCGTAGGGCTAGCCTCCTACAATGAGCAGTTCTTC.

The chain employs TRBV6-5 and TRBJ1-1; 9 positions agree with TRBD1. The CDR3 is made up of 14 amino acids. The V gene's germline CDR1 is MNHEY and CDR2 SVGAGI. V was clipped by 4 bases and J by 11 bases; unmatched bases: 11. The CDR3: CASSSYRDRAFAFF. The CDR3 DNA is TGTGCCAGCAGTTCGTACCGGGACAGGGCTTTTGCTTTCTTT.

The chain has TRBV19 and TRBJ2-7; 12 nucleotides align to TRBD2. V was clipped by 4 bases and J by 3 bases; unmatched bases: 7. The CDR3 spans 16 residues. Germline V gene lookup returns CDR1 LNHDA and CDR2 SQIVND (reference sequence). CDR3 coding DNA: TGTGCCAGTAGTACAAGGACTAGCGGGATTTTCTACGAGCAGTACTTC. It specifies CASSTRTSGIFYEQYF.

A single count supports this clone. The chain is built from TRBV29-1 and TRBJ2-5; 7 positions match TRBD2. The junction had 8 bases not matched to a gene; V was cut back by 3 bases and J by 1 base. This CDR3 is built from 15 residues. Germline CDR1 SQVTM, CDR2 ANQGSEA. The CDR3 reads CSVDPASGAQETQYF. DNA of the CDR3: TGCAGCGTTGATCCGGCTAGCGGAGCCCAAGAGACCCAGTACTTC.

CDR3 residues: CASSYGGSGEKLFF. CDR3 coding DNA: TGTGCCAGCAGTTACGGAGGCAGTGGAGAAAAACTGTTTTTT. The chain couples TRBV6-5 to TRBJ1-4; D not certain. V was trimmed by 2 bases and J by 8 bases, leaving 12 bases between them. The CDR3 spans 14 residues. Per the germline V gene, CDR1 is MNHEY and CDR2 is SVGAGI.

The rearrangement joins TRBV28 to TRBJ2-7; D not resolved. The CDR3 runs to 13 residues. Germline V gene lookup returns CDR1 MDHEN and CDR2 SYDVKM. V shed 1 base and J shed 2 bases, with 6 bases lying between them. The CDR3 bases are TGTGCCAGCAGTTTATCGCGTCCCTACGAGCAGTACTTC. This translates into CASSLSRPYEQYF. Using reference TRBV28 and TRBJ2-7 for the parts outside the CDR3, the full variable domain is DVKVTQSSRYLVKRTGEKVFLECVQDMDHENMFWYRQDPGLGLRLIYFSYDVKMKEKGDIPEGYSVSREKKERFSLILESASTNQTSMYLCASSLSRPYEQYFGPGTRLTVT.

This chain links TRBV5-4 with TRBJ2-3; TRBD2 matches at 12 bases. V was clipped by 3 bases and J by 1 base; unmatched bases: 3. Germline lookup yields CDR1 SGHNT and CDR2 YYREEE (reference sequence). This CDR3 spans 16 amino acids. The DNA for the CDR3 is TGTGCCAGCAGCTCCCGACTAGCGGGAGGCACAGATACGCAGTATTTT. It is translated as CASSSRLAGGTDTQYF.

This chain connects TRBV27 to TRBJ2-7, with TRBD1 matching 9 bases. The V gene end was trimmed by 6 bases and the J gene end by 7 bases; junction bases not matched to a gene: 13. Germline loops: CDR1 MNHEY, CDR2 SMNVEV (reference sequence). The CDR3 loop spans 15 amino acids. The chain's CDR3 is CASSPKRDREWEQYF. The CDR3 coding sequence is TGTGCCAGCAGCCCAAAGAGGGACAGGGAGTGGGAGCAGTACTTC.

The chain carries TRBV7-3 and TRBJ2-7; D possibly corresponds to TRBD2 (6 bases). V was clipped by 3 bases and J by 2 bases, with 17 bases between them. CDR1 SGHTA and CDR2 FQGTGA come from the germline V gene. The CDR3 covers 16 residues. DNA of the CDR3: TGTGCCAGCAGCTTCGCAGTCTCCGGGGGAACCTACGAGCAGTACTTC. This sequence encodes CASSFAVSGGTYEQYF.

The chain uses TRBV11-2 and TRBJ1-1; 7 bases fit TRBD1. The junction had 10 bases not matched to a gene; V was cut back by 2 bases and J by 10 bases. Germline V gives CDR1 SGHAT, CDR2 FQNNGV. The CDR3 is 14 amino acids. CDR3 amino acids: CASSLRDRATRAFF. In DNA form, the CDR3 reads TGTGCCAGCAGCTTAAGAGACAGGGCCACGAGAGCTTTCTTT. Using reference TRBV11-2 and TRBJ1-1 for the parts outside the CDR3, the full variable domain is EAGVAQSPRYKIIEKRQSVAFWCNPISGHATLYWYQQILGQGPKLLIQFQNNGVVDDSQLPKDRFSAERLKGVDSTLKIQPAKLEDSAVYLCASSLRDRATRAFFGQGTRLTVV.

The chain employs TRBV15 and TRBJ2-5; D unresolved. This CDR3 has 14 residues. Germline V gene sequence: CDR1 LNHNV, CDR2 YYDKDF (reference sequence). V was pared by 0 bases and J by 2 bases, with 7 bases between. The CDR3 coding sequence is TGTGCCACCAGCAGAGATCAACAGCAAGAGACCCAGTACTTC. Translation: CATSRDQQQETQYF.

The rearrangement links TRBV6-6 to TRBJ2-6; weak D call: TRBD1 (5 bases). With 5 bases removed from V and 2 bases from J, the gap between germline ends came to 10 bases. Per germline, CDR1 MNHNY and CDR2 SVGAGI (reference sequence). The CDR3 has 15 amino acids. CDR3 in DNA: TGTGCCAGCAGTACGTCAGGGCCTGGGGCCAACGTCCTGACTTTC. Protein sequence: CASSTSGPGANVLTF.

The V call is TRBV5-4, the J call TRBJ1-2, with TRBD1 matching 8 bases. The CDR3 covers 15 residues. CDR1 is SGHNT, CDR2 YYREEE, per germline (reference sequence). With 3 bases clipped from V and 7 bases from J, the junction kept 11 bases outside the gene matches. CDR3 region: CASSSNPGQAGGYTF. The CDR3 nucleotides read TGTGCCAGCAGCTCCAATCCGGGACAGGCCGGTGGCTACACCTTC.

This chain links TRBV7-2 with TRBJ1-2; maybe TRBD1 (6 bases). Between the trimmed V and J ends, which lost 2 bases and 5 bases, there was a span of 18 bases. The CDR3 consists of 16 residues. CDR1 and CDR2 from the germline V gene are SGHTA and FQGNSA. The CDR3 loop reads CASSLRTGGAGYGYTF. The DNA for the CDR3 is TGTGCCAGCAGCTTACGTACGGGGGGCGCTGGGTATGGCTACACCTTC. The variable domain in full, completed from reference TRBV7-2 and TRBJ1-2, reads GAGVSQSPSNKVTEKGKDVELRCDPISGHTALYWYRQSLGQGLEFLIYFQGNSAPDKSGLPSDRFSAERTGGSVSTLTIQRTQQEDSAVYLCASSLRTGGAGYGYTFGSGTRLTVV.

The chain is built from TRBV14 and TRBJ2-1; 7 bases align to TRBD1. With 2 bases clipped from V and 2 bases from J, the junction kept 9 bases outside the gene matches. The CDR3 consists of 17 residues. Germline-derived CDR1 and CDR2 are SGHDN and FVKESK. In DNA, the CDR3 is TGTGCCAGCAGCCAATTACAGGGGCGGGTCACCTACAATGAGCAGTTCTTC. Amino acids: CASSQLQGRVTYNEQFF.

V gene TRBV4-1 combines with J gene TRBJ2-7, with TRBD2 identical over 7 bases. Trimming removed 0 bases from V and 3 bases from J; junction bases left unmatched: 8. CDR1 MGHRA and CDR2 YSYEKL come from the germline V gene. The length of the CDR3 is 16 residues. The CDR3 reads CASSQDTGGTFYEQYF. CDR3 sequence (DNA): TGCGCCAGCAGCCAAGATACCGGGGGGACTTTCTACGAGCAGTACTTC.